This TCR beta chain stems from a study of blood T cell repertoires in COVID-19. The overall study: T cells, B-cell-depleted T cells, or PBMCs supplied cDNA or gDNA.

Germline-derived CDR1 and CDR2 are SGDLS and YYNGEE. V lost 0 bases and J lost 3, with 6 bases in between. The CDR3 has 13 amino acids. Everyone who took part was 18 to 89 years old, and they came from some 23 US areas. Categorization into cohorts depended on clinical history that participants reported. Per the original methods: Estimates of nucleated cell counts were drawn from the amplification of reference gene primers. Repertoires were generated with immunoSEQ multiplex PCR, while TCRdb's copy carries only in-frame clones and drops some. Clone size and V and J calls were adopted from that table, with D and trimming inferred from the DNA. The sample includes 290,000 or so clones, almost 90% of them seen just once.

Source material: PBMCs or T cells enriched from blood (not recorded which). This sequence originates from a woman in her late teens or twenties with acute COVID-19. This chain connects TRBV9 to TRBJ1-1; D ambiguous. The CDR3 loop reads CASSVGGYTEAFF. In DNA form, the CDR3 reads TGTGCCAGCAGCGTAGGAGGGTACACTGAAGCTTTCTTT.